This TCR beta chain came from a study of shared clonotypes between healthy human individuals. With respect to this clone: What it binds is not known.

Cells designated naive CD8 were CD45RO-negative and were positively selected for CCR7, with terminally differentiated effector memory CD45RA+ cells excluded. Those who donated were healthy HIV-negative adults, with no recent acute infections or vaccinations reported. Replicate PCRs run on sorted subsets employed 200 ng DNA, about 27,000 T cell genomes. The protocol was immunoSEQ multiplex PCR, while the TCRdb copy is restricted to in-frame clones and leaves out a portion. This table holds about 820,000 clones, roughly 92% found once. V was pared by 5 bases and J by 0 bases, with 4 bases between. Per germline, CDR1 MGHRA and CDR2 YSYEKL. This CDR3 contains 13 residues. Study-wide results and limits: Naive CD4 clonotypes were shared across a few donors at roughly 5%. Clonotype sharing among donors, it was expected, would be affected by sequencing depth.

Sequenced: naive CD8+ T cells sorted from blood. The sequence came from a man aged 30 to 39 in good health. The chain employs TRBV4-1 and TRBJ2-2; D remains unclear. This chain's CDR3 is CASSVPNTGELFF. The CDR3 nucleotides are TGCGCCAGCAGCGTCCCGAACACCGGGGAGCTGTTTTTT.